This T cell receptor beta chain derives from a study of blood T cell repertoires in COVID-19 (dated by TCRdb to the early 2020s). As for the study more broadly: Samples covering the acute and convalescent phases of COVID-19 were provided by collaborators in the United States, Italy and Spain. The dataset comprised deeply sampled blood TCRbeta repertoires from subjects exposed to, actively infected with, or recovered from COVID-19. Sample metadata almost always included a de-identified subject ID, COVID-19 status, age in years and sex. Samples came from the ongoing ImmuneRACE study (first 160 participants) plus 1,254 subjects from 6 global collaborators. The material from the prospective study consisted of cDNA or gDNA derived from T cells, B-cell-depleted T cells, or PBMCs. A freely available public database, intended as a resource for researchers studying the immune response to SARS-CoV-2, is where the repertoires were released. HLA class I and class II types, where available, came from metadata supplied by the sample provider rather than from assay-based typing.

The full study reports these points: The quantity of clinical and demographic metadata differed by source and by participant and was supplied without curation.

Collaborating institutions collected whole blood in K2EDTA tubes following their own protocols. For TCRbeta analysis, collaborators shipped samples in one of three forms: frozen whole blood, isolated PBMCs, or DNA extracted from either of those sample types. Worth noting for this clone: This receptor's antigen is unknown. Per-base qualities were not stored, and no clone one base away is much larger. Different DNA sequences within this sample yield the same CDR3.

The immunoSEQ Assay, a bias-controlled multiplex PCR, was used to amplify TCRbeta CDR3 regions from genomic DNA. The authors processed their data as follows. The number of nucleated cells in each sample was estimated from the amplification of reference gene primers within the assay. To quantify the absolute abundance of each unique TCRbeta CDR3 rearrangement, sequence reads were collapsed and filtered. For each sample, productive Simpson clonality was calculated by taking the square root of Simpson's diversity index across productive rearrangements. Here the immuneACCESS table is served through TCRdb, limited to in-frame sequences with V and J called. Missing clones are a known gap in these copies; in checked studies unresolved V genes cover under half, and the rest lacks a known reason. For V, J and clone size, that table is used; D and trimming come from the DNA. This sample lists a few hundred thousand clones; roughly 85% were detected once. Roughly 3.4% of the sample belongs to the ten largest clones.

In the germline V gene, CDR1 corresponds to MRHNA and CDR2 to SNTAGT. Trimming takes 0 bases from V and 5 bases from J, and the germline ends sit 10 bases apart. The CDR3 covers 14 residues, taking in both the cysteine and the phenylalanine. Only the CDR3 part of the read is kept: 42 bases, read in frame from the first base. The chain uses TRBV6-4 and TRBJ1-1; the D gene is possibly TRBD1, with 5 bases matching. This sequence was found in a woman under 30 with acute or convalescent COVID-19. Sequenced material: peripheral blood. Here is the DNA: TGTGCCAGCAGTGACTCAGCGGGGGTGACTGAAGCTTTCTTT. It is translated as CASSDSAGVTEAFF.